The entry that follows covers one T cell receptor (beta chain) sequence. This clonotype has just one count. Which antigen it targets is not known. No base quality information exists; no much larger clone differs at one position. The data belong to a study of CD8 T cells in ankylosing spondylitis (TCRdb year 2017). Background for the entire study: The study set out to find disease-linked TCR variants by profiling T cell receptor beta repertoires in ankylosing spondylitis patients and healthy donors. The full study cohort was made up of over 20 ankylosing spondylitis patients and some 100 healthy donors. Peripheral blood samples were taken, and synovial fluid was additionally collected from ankylosing spondylitis patients.

Instrument on record: Illumina HiSeq 2500. Quantitative 5'-RACE with molecular barcodes was the method used to prepare the TCR beta libraries. The original methods were these. A new computational method based on a probabilistic model of VDJ rearrangement was used to identify disease-linked TCR variants. TCRdb took the public reads, trimmed them with fastp at Q25, ran MiXCR for clone calling and kept in-frame beta chains. Here each entry gathers all rows of one CDR3 protein and keeps the most common genes and DNA. The V and J calls and clone size come from TCRdb's table, not from the authors' own analysis. The sample table contains hundreds of thousands of distinct CDR3 sequences; only one count was recorded for 25% to 30% of them. Clones ranked in the top ten supply about 1% of the sample. Study-level results and caveats: A CD8+ phenotype was shown by the disease-linked clones, which were found at relatively low frequencies in peripheral blood. Some TCR beta motif variants had previously been reported in synovial fluid and blood of reactive arthritis patients, which suggested common disease-initiation mechanisms. Significant enrichment of the disease-linked clones was reported in matched synovial fluid samples from ankylosing spondylitis patients. Blood from ankylosing spondylitis patients appeared to be characterized by a TCR beta motif composed of eight highly homologous amino acid variants.

Sequenced input: blood, either unsorted or a sorted T cell fraction (not recorded which). This receptor was identified in a male donor with ankylosing spondylitis.

CDR3 loop: CASSPTGRGNTDTQYF. The DNA sequence follows: TGTGCCAGCAGCCCCACGGGGCGGGGGAACACAGATACGCAGTATTTT. The V gene is TRBV7-2 and the J gene is TRBJ2-3, with 7 central nucleotides matching TRBD2. The CDR3 measures 16 amino acids from cysteine to phenylalanine. The retained sequence is limited to the CDR3, 48 bases, with the frame set at the first base. The germline V gene sets CDR1 to SGHTA and CDR2 to FQGNSA. Germline trimming amounts to 5 bases on V and 2 bases on J, with 10 as the count of junction bases outside the gene matches. This CDR3, with the reference TRBV7-2 and TRBJ2-3 proteins standing in past its ends, gives the full variable domain GAGVSQSPSNKVTEKGKDVELRCDPISGHTALYWYRQSLGQGLEFLIYFQGNSAPDKSGLPSDRFSAERTGGSVSTLTIQRTQQEDSAVYLCASSPTGRGNTDTQYFGPGTRLTVL.